The entry that follows covers one T cell receptor (beta chain) sequence. Its matching antigen is unknown. Some clones are missing from TCRdb's copy, which holds only in-frame ones; the method was immunoSEQ multiplex PCR. There are around 25,000 clones in the sample; roughly 80% occur only once, and roughly 9.5% lies in the top ten. The data belong to a study of a mutant IDH1 vaccine in newly diagnosed glioma. Overall study context: Patients came in for eight vaccinations, in weeks 1, 3, 5, 7, 11, 15, 19 and 23. Once 4-6 weeks had passed after radiotherapy alone, vaccination started, or it started with temozolomide cycles. Notes on the study in general: Overall, more than 85% of patients had vaccine-induced immune responses.

This CDR3 has 14 amino acids. Germline assignment: CDR1 MDHEN and CDR2 SYDVKM. V was cut by 7 bases and J by 9 bases, with 19 bases left in between. Time point denoted: week 11, during vaccination. The vaccine gave 300 ug of a 20-mer mutant IDH1 peptide subcutaneously per dose. The sequencing here drew on PBMCs, taken from a glioma patient whose treatment included an IDH1 peptide vaccine. The chain uses TRBV28 and TRBJ2-1; D is ambiguous. The TCR originated in a woman younger than 30 with glioma. CDR3 residues: CASTHPEPYGEQFF. The CDR3 nucleotides are TGTGCCAGCACCCACCCGGAACCGTACGGTGAGCAGTTCTTC. Full variable domain (remainder filled in from reference TRBV28 and TRBJ2-1): DVKVTQSSRYLVKRTGEKVFLECVQDMDHENMFWYRQDPGLGLRLIYFSYDVKMKEKGDIPEGYSVSREKKERFSLILESASTNQTSMYLCASTHPEPYGEQFFGPGTRLTVL.